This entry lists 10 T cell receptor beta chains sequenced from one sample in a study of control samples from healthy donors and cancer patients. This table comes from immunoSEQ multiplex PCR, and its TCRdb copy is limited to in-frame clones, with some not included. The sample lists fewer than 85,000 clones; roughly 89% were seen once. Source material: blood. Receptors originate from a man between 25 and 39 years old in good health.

The CDR3 here is CASRLSMGYEQYF. For the CDR3, the DNA is TGTGCCAGCAGACTCAGCATGGGGTACGAGCAGTACTTC. The chain carries TRBV6-5 and TRBJ2-7; D uncertain. This CDR3 is built from 13 residues. Trimming took off 6 bases at V and 4 bases at J, with 13 bases between the two ends. Germline V CDR1 and CDR2: MNHEY, SVGAGI.

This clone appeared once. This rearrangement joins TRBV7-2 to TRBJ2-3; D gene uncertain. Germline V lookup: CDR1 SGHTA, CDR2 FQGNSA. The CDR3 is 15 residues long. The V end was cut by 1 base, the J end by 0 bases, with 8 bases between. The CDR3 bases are TGTGCCAGCAGCTTAGACCTATTTAGCACAGATACGCAGTATTTT. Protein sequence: CASSLDLFSTDTQYF.

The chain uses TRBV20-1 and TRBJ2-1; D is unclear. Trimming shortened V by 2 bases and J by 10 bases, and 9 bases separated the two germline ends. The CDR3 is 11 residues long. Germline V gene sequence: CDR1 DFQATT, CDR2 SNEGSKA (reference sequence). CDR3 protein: CSARSPREQFF. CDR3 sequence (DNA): TGCAGTGCTAGATCTCCCAGGGAGCAGTTCTTC.

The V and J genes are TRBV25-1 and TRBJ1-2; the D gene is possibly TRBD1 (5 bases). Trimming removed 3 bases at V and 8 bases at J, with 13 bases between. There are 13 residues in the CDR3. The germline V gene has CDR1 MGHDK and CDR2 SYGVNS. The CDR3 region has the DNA TGTGCCAGCAGTGAGCAATACAGGCAGGGCTACACCTTC. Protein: CASSEQYRQGYTF.

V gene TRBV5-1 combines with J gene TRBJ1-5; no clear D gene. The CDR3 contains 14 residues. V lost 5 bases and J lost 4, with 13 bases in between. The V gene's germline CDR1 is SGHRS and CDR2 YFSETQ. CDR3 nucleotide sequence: TGCGCCAGCAGTCCAGATCCGGCGAATCAGCCCCAGCATTTT. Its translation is CASSPDPANQPQHF. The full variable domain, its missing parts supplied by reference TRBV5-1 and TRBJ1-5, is KAGVTQTPRYLIKTRGQQVTLSCSPISGHRSVSWYQQTPGQGLQFLFEYFSETQRNKGNFPGRFSGRQFSNSRSEMNVSTLELGDSALYLCASSPDPANQPQHFGDGTRLSIL.

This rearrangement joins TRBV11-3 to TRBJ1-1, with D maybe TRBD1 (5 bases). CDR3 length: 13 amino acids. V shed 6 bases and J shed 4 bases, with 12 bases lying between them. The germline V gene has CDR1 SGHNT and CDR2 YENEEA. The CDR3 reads CASSAGRGTEAFF. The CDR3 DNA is TGTGCCAGCAGTGCAGGGAGGGGCACTGAAGCTTTCTTT.

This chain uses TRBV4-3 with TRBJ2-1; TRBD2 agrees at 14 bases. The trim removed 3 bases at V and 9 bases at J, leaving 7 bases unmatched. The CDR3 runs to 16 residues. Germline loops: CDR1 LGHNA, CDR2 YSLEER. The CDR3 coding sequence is TGCGCCAGCAGCCAGCCGGGACTAGCGGGGGAGGGTGAGCAGTTCTTC. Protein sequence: CASSQPGLAGEGEQFF.

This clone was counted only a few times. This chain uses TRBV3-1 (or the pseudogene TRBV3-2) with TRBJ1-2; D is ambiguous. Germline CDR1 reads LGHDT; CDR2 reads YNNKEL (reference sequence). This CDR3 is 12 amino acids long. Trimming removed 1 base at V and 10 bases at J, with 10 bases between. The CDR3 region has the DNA TGTGCCAGCAGCCAAGGGACGCGTGACTACACCTTC. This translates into CASSQGTRDYTF.

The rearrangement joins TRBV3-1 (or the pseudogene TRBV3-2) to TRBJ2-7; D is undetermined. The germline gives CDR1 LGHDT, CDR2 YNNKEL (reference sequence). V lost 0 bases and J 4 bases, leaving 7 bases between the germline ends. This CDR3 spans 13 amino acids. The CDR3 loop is CASSQDLTYEQYF. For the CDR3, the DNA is TGTGCCAGCAGCCAAGATTTGACTTACGAGCAGTACTTC.

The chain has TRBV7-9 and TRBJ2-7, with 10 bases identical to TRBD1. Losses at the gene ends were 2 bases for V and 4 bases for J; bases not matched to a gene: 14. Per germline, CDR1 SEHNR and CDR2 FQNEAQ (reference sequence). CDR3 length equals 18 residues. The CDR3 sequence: CASSLRNTGTGDVYEQYF. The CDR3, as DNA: TGTGCCAGCAGCTTACGGAATACCGGGACAGGGGACGTTTACGAGCAGTACTTC.